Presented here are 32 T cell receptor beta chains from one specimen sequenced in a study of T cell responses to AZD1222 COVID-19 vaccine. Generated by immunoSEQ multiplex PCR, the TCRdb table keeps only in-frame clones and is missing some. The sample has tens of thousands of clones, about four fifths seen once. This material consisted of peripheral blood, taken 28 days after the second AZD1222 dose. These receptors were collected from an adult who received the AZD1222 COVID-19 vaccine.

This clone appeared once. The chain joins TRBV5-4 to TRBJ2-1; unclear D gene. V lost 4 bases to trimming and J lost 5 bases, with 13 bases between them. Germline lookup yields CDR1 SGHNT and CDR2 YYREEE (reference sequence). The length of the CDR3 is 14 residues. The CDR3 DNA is TGTGCCAGCAGCAGTTTGAACAGACACAATGAGCAGTTCTTC. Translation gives CASSSLNRHNEQFF.

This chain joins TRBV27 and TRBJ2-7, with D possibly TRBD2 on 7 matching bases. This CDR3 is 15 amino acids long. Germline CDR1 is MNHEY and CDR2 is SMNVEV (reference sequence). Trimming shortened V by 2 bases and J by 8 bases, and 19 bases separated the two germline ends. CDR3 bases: TGTGCCAGCAGTTTAGACGTCGGGGGGCCCATCAAGCAGTACTTC. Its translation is CASSLDVGGPIKQYF.

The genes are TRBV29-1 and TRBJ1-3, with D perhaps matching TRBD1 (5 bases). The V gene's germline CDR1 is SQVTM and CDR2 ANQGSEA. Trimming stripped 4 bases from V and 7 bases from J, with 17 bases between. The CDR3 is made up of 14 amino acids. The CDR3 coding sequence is TGCAGCGTTGGAGGGGCCGGCAGTAGGAACACCATATATTTT. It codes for CSVGGAGSRNTIYF.

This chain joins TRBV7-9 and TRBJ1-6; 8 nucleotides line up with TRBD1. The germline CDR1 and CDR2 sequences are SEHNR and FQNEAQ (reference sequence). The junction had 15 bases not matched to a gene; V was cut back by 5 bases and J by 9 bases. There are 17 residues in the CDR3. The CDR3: CASSAEPTGVQRSPLHF. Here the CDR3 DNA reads TGTGCCAGCAGCGCTGAACCGACAGGGGTTCAGCGTTCACCCCTCCACTTT.

For the CDR3, the DNA is TGTGCCAGCAGCTTGGTAAAGGGATCTCATGGCTACACCTTC. Protein product: CASSLVKGSHGYTF. V and J are TRBV5-4 and TRBJ1-2; D gene uncertain. CDR1 and CDR2 (germline): SGHNT, YYREEE (reference sequence). Trimming took 0 bases from V and 6 from J, leaving 12 bases between them. The CDR3 is 14 amino acids.

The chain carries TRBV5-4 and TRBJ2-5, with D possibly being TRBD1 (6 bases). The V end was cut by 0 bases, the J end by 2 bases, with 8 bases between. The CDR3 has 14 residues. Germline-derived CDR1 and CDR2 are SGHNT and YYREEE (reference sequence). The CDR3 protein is CASSLGTAQETQYF. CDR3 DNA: TGTGCCAGCAGCTTGGGGACAGCGCAAGAGACCCAGTACTTC. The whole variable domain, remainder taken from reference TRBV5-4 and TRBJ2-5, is ETGVTQSPTHLIKTRGQQVTLRCSSQSGHNTVSWYQQALGQGPQFIFQYYREEENGRGNFPPRFSGLQFPNYSSELNVNALELDDSALYLCASSLGTAQETQYFGPGTRLLVL.

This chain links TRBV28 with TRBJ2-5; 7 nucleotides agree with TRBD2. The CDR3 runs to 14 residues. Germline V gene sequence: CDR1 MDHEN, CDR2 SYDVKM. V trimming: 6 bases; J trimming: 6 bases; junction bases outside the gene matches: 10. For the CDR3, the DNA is TGTGCCAGCAGCCCTGTTGAGCGGGAACAGACCCAGTACTTC. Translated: CASSPVEREQTQYF.

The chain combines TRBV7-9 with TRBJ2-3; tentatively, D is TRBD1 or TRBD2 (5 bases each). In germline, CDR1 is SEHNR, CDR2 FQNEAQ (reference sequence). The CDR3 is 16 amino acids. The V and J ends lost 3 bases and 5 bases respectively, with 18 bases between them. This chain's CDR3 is CASSLGQLWGKDTQYF. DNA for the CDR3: TGTGCCAGCAGCTTGGGCCAGCTCTGGGGGAAAGATACGCAGTATTTT. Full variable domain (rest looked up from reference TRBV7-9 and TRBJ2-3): DTGVSQNPRHKITKRGQNVTFRCDPISEHNRLYWYRQTLGQGPEFLTYFQNEAQLEKSRLLSDRFSAERPKGSFSTLEIQRTEQGDSAMYLCASSLGQLWGKDTQYFGPGTRLTVL.

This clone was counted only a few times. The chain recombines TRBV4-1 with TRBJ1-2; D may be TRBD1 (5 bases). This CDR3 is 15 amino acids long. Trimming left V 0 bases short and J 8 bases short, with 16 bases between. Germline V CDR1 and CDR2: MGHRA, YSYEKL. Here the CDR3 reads CASSQDAPSGYGYTF. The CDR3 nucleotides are TGCGCCAGCAGCCAAGATGCACCTTCAGGGTACGGCTACACCTTC.

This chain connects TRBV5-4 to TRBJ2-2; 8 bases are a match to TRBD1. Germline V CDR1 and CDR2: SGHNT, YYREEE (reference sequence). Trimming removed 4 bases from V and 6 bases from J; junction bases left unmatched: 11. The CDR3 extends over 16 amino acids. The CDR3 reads CASSAQGASFPGELFF. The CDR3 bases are TGTGCCAGCAGCGCTCAGGGGGCATCATTCCCCGGGGAGCTGTTTTTT.

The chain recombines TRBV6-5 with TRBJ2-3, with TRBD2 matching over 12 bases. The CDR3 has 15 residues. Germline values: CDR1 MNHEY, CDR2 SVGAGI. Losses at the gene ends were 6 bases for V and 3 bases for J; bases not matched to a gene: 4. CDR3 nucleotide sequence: TGTGCCAGCAGCGAGACTAGCGGGAGAACAGATACGCAGTATTTT. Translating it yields CASSETSGRTDTQYF.

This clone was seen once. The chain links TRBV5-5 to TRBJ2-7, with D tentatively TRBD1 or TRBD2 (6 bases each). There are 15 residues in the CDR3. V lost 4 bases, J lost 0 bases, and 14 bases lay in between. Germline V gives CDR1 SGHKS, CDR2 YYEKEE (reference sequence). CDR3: CASSRGTDSSYEQYF. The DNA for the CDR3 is TGTGCCAGCAGCCGGGGGACGGACAGCTCCTACGAGCAGTACTTC.

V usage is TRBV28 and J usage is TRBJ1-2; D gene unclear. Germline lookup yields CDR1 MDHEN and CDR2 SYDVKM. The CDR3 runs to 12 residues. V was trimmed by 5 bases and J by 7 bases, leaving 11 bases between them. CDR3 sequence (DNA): TGTGCCAGCAGTGCCTTAGGTGGTGGCTACACCTTC. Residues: CASSALGGGYTF.

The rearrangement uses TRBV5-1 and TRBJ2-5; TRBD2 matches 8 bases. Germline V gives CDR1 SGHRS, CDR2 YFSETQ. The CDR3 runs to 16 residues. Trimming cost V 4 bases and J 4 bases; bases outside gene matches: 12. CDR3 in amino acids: CASSSGSGIGGETQYF. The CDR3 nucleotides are TGCGCCAGCAGCAGTGGTAGCGGGATCGGTGGAGAGACCCAGTACTTC.

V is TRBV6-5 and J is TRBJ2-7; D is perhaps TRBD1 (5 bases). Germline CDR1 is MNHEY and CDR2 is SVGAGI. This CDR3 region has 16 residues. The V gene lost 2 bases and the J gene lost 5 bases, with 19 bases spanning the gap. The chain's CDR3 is CASSYSPPGNIDEQYF. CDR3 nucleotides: TGTGCCAGCAGTTACAGTCCGCCAGGGAACATTGACGAGCAGTACTTC.

CDR3 region: CAGSLSSTDTQYF. CDR3 nucleotide sequence: TGTGCAGGGTCATTGTCTAGCACAGATACGCAGTATTTT. The J gene is TRBJ2-3, the V gene TRBV30; unclear D gene. The V gene's germline CDR1 is GTSNPN and CDR2 SVGIG (reference sequence). The CDR3 runs 13 residues.

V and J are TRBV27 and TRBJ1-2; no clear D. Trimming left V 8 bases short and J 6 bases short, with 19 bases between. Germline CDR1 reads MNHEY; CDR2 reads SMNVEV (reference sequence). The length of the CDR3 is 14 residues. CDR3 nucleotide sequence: TGTGCCAGCGGGGTGAACGTAAAACAGAATGGCTACACCTTC. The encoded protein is CASGVNVKQNGYTF.

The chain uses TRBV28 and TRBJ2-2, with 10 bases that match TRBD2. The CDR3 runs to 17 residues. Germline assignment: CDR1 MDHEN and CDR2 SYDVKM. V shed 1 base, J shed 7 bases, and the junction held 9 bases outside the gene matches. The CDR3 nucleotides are TGTGCCAGCAGTTTATCTGGACTAGCGGTCAGAGGCGGGGAGCTGTTTTTT. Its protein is CASSLSGLAVRGGELFF.

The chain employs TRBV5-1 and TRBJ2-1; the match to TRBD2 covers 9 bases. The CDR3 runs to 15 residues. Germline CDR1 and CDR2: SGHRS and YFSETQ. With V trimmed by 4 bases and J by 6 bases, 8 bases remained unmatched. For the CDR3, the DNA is TGCGCCAGCAGCCTGACTAGCGGACAACCCAATGAGCAGTTCTTC. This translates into CASSLTSGQPNEQFF. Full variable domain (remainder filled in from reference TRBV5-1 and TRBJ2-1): KAGVTQTPRYLIKTRGQQVTLSCSPISGHRSVSWYQQTPGQGLQFLFEYFSETQRNKGNFPGRFSGRQFSNSRSEMNVSTLELGDSALYLCASSLTSGQPNEQFFGPGTRLTVL.

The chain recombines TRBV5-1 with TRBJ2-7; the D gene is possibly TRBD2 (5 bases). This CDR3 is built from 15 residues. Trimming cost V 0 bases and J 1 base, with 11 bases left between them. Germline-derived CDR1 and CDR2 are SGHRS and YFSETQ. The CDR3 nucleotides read TGCGCCAGCAGCTTGGCCAGTCTAGCATCCTACGAGCAGTACTTC. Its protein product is CASSLASLASYEQYF.

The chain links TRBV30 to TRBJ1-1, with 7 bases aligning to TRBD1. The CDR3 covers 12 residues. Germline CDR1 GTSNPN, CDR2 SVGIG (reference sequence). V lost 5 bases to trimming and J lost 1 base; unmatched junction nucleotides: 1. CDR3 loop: CAWRTGNTEAFF. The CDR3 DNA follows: TGTGCCTGGCGGACAGGGAACACTGAAGCTTTCTTT.

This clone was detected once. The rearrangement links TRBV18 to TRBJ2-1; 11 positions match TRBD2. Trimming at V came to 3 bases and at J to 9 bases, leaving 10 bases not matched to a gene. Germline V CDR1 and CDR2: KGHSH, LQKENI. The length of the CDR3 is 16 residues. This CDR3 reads CASSPGTSGSFGEQFF. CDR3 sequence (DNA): TGTGCCAGCTCACCCGGAACTAGCGGGAGTTTTGGTGAGCAGTTCTTC.

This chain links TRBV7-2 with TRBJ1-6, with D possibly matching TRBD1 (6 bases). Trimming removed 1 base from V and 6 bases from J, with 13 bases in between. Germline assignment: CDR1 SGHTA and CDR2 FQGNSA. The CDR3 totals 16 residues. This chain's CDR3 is CASSLGQGRGNSPLHF. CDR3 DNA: TGTGCCAGCAGCTTAGGGCAGGGGCGGGGTAATTCACCCCTCCACTTT.

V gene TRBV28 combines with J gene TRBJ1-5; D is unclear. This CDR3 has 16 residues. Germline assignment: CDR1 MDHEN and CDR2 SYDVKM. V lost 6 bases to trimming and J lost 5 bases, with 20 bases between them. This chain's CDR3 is CASSPWTSVPDQPQHF. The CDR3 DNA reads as TGTGCCAGCAGCCCATGGACCTCGGTGCCCGATCAGCCCCAGCATTTT. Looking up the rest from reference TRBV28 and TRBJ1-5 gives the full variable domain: DVKVTQSSRYLVKRTGEKVFLECVQDMDHENMFWYRQDPGLGLRLIYFSYDVKMKEKGDIPEGYSVSREKKERFSLILESASTNQTSMYLCASSPWTSVPDQPQHFGDGTRLSIL.

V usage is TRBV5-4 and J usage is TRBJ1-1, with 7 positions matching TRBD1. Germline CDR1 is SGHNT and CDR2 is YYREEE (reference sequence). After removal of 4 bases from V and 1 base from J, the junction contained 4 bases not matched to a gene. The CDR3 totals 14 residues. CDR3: CASSLTGANTEAFF. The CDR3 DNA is TGTGCCAGCAGCCTAACAGGGGCGAACACTGAAGCTTTCTTT.

The CDR3 DNA reads TGTGCCAGCAGTAGCCCAACTAAGAGGTGGACTGAAGCTTTCTTT. It translates to CASSSPTKRWTEAFF. The chain recombines TRBV27 with TRBJ1-1; no reliable D call. The CDR3 sequence is 15 residues long. CDR1 and CDR2 from the germline V gene are MNHEY and SMNVEV (reference sequence). V was pared by 5 bases and J by 5 bases, with 18 bases between.

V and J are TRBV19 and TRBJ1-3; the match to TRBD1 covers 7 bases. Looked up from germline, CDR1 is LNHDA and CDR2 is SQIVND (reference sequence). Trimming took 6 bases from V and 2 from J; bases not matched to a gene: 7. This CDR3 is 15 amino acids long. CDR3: CASRDQTGTGNTIYF. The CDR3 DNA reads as TGTGCCAGTAGGGACCAGACAGGGACTGGAAACACCATATATTTT.

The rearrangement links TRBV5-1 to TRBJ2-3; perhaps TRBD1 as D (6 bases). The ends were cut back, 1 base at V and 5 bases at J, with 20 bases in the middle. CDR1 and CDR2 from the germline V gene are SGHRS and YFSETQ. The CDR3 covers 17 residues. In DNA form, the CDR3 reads TGCGCCAGCAGCTTGAACCGGGACACTTTCGCCCTAGATACGCAGTATTTT. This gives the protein CASSLNRDTFALDTQYF.

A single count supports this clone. CDR3 amino acids: CASSPPLGAGDNEKLFF. CDR3 DNA sequence: TGTGCCAGCTCACCACCCTTAGGAGCCGGAGATAATGAAAAACTGTTTTTT. This rearrangement joins TRBV18 to TRBJ1-4, with D uncertain. The CDR3 is made up of 17 amino acids. The V end lost 0 bases, the J end lost 4 bases, and 15 bases lay between the germline ends. Germline CDR1 and CDR2: KGHSH and LQKENI. The whole variable domain, filled in from reference TRBV18 and TRBJ1-4, reads NAGVMQNPRHLVRRRGQEARLRCSPMKGHSHVYWYRQLPEEGLKFMVYLQKENIIDESGMPKERFSAEFPKEGPSILRIQQVVRGDSAAYFCASSPPLGAGDNEKLFFGSGTQLSVL.

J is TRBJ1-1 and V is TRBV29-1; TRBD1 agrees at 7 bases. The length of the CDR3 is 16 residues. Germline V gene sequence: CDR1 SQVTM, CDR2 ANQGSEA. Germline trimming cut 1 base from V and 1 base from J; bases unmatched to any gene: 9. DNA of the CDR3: TGCAGCGTTGAAGCCGATAGGGGGCCGGGGAACACTGAAGCTTTCTTT. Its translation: CSVEADRGPGNTEAFF.

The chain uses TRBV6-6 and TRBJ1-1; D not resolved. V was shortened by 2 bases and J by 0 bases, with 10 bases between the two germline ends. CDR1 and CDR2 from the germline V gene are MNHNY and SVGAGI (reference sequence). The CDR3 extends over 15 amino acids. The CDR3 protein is CASSYDAGVNTEAFF. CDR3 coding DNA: TGTGCCAGCAGTTACGACGCCGGGGTGAACACTGAAGCTTTCTTT.

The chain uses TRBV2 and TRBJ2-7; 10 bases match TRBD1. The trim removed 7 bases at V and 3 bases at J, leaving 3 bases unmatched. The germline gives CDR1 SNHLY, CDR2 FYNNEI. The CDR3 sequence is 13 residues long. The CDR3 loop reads CASTRDRGYEQYF. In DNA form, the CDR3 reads TGTGCCAGCACCCGGGACAGGGGCTACGAGCAGTACTTC.